The entry below gives a single T cell receptor (beta chain) sequence along with its context. Time point: after dendritic cell vaccination, including at tumor progression/relapse. The data were obtained in a study of glioma-infiltrating T cells after dendritic cell vaccination. The data were produced by immunoSEQ multiplex PCR, yet TCRdb's version contains in-frame clones alone and is incomplete. Of about 110,000 clones listed, 90% were seen once; the top ten hold around 2.6%. Material: blood, obtained after dendritic cell vaccination. The sequence was collected from a human donor with glioblastoma.

The CDR3 spells CASSSEPGYEQYF. In nucleotides, the CDR3 is TGTGCCAGCAGCTCCGAGCCTGGCTACGAGCAGTACTTC. The chain couples TRBV7-8 to TRBJ2-7; D remains unclear. Trimming took 4 bases from V and 3 from J, leaving 10 bases between them. The CDR3 has 13 residues. From germline, CDR1 is SGHVS and CDR2 FQNEAQ.